Below, one TCR beta chain is given with its context. This sample stems from a study of blood T cell repertoires in COVID-19. As for the study in general: There were acute and convalescent COVID-19 samples, and they came from the United States, Italy and Spain. The cDNA or gDNA used as material had been derived from T cells, B-cell-depleted T cells, or PBMCs.

In the authors' methods: Estimates of nucleated cell counts were drawn from the amplification of reference gene primers. The data were produced by immunoSEQ multiplex PCR, yet TCRdb's version contains in-frame clones alone and is incomplete. V and J calls and clone size follow that table, whereas D and trimming were derived from the DNA. The sample has approximately 90,000 clones, roughly 78% seen once. V lost 1 base to trimming and J lost 3 bases; unmatched junction nucleotides: 6. The CDR3 spans 15 residues. CDR1 and CDR2 (germline): GTSNPN, SVGIG (reference sequence). This chain joins TRBV30 and TRBJ1-5, with 7 nucleotides matching TRBD1. The TCR sequence derives from a woman older than 75 with acute or convalescent COVID-19. Sequenced input: peripheral blood. CDR3 DNA: TGTGCCTGGAGTGGGTCAGGGACAGTCAATCAGCCCCAGCATTTT. Residues: CAWSGSGTVNQPQHF.